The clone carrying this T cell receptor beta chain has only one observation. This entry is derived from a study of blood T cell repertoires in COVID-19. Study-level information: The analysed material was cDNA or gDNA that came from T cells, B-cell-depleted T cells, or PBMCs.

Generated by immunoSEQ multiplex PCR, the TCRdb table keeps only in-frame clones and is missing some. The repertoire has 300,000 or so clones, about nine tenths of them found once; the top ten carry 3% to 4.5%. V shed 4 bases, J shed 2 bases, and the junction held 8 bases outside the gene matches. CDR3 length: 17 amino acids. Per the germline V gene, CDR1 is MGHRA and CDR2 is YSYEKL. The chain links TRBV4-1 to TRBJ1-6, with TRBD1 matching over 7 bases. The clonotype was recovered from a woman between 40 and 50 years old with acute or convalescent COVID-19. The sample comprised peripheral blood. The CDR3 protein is CASSPHSTGTYNSPLHF. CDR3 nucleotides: TGCGCCAGCAGCCCTCATTCGACAGGGACCTATAATTCACCCCTCCACTTT.